The present TCR beta chain was sequenced within a study of tumor-infiltrating lymphocytes in localized non-small cell lung cancer. The wider study: Each patient gave resected tumor and non-adjacent uninvolved lung tissue. Notes on the study in general: TCRbeta sequencing showed higher T cell infiltration in tumors than uninvolved lung. TCR sequencing covered a subset of patients with enough tissue. IM1 and IM2 tumors showed no difference in T-cell fraction.

The CDR3 totals 16 residues. Germline assignment: CDR1 KGHSH and CDR2 LQKENI. V was cut by 2 bases and J by 5 bases, with 18 bases left in between. In the case of this clone: What it binds is not known.

Measured with immunoSEQ multiplex PCR; TCRdb has only the in-frame clones, and not every one. The table includes over 11,000 clones, roughly 82% detected once. The sample comprised lung tumor tissue. The chain is built from TRBV18 and TRBJ1-1, with TRBD1 as a possible D gene (6 bases). The clonotype was recovered from a human donor with non-small cell lung cancer. The CDR3 sequence is CASSPYGPGASTEAFF. The DNA of the CDR3 is TGTGCCAGCTCACCATATGGGCCAGGGGCATCGACTGAAGCTTTCTTT. Full variable domain (missing parts from reference TRBV18 and TRBJ1-1): NAGVMQNPRHLVRRRGQEARLRCSPMKGHSHVYWYRQLPEEGLKFMVYLQKENIIDESGMPKERFSAEFPKEGPSILRIQQVVRGDSAAYFCASSPYGPGASTEAFFGQGTRLTVV.